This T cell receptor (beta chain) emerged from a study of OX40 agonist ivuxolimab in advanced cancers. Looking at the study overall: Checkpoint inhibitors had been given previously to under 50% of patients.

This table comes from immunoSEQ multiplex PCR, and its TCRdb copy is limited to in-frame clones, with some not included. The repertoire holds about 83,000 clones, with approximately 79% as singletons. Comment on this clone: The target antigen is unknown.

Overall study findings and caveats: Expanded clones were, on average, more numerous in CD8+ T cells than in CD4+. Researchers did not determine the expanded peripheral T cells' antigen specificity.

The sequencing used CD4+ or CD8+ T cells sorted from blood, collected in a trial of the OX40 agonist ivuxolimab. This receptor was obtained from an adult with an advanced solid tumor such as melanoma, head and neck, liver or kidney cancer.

As DNA, the CDR3 is TGTGCCAGCAGCGCGGGGTTCTCTGGGGCCAACGTCCTGACTTTC. Its translation: CASSAGFSGANVLTF. The chain recombines TRBV9 with TRBJ2-6; the D gene is possibly TRBD2 (5 bases). CDR1 is SGDLS, CDR2 YYNGEE, per germline. The CDR3 loop spans 15 amino acids. V was trimmed by 3 bases and J by 0 bases, leaving 7 bases between them.